The rows below give T cell receptor beta chains drawn from one sample of a study of cytomegalovirus exposure and HLA in healthy donors. Method: immunoSEQ multiplex PCR; TCRdb's copy keeps in-frame clones and lacks some. The profile shows over 150,000 clones, approximately 80% of them singletons. Sequenced material: PBMCs. The receptor source for this set is a woman aged 45-65 years in good health and CMV-seropositive. The CDR3 runs from the conserved cysteine through the conserved F or W. A D gene is named only where the DNA matches it firmly. Clone size is given for some rows only: seen once, a few or many times, or a class if the clone is expanded.

clone_size j_call d_call v_call cdr3_aa cdr3_nt
- TRBJ1-4 - TRBV5-1 CASSLGPQGNNEKLFF TGCGCCAGCAGCTTGGGACCACAGGGTAACAATGAAAAACTGTTTTTT
once TRBJ1-4 TRBD1 TRBV2 CASRRDRAGEKLFF TGTGCCAGCAGAAGGGACAGGGCGGGTGAAAAACTGTTTTTT
- TRBJ1-1 TRBD1 TRBV29-1 CSGIWTGTEAFF TGCAGCGGGATTTGGACAGGAACTGAAGCTTTCTTT
- TRBJ2-7 - TRBV5-1 CASRSKDEQYF TGCGCCAGCCGATCTAAAGACGAGCAGTACTTC
- TRBJ2-2 - TRBV4-1 CASSPQAQYTGELFF TGCGCCAGCAGCCCCCAGGCACAGTACACCGGGGAGCTGTTTTTT
- TRBJ2-1 TRBD1 TRBV5-4 CASSIQGGGYNEQFF TGTGCCAGCAGCATACAGGGGGGAGGCTACAATGAGCAGTTCTTC
- TRBJ2-3 TRBD2 TRBV28 CATLAGGPTDTQYF TGTGCCACCTTAGCGGGAGGGCCGACAGATACGCAGTATTTT
- TRBJ2-1 - TRBV6-5 CASSRPGSYNEQFF TGTGCCAGCAGTCGGCCAGGCTCCTACAATGAGCAGTTCTTC
- TRBJ1-2 TRBD1 TRBV12-5 CASGLQGANGYTF TGTGCTAGTGGTTTGCAGGGGGCCAATGGCTACACCTTC
- TRBJ1-5 TRBD1 TRBV7-2 CASSLDGTGLPPQHF TGTGCCAGCAGCTTAGACGGGACAGGGTTACCGCCCCAGCATTTT
- TRBJ2-3 TRBD2 TRBV7-2 CASSLTSGGMDTQYF TGTGCCAGCAGCTTGACTAGCGGGGGAATGGATACGCAGTATTTT
once TRBJ2-6 - TRBV6-1 CASSGDRSGANVLTF TGTGCCAGCAGTGGTGACAGGTCGGGGGCCAACGTCCTGACTTTC
- TRBJ1-5 - TRBV2 CASGAFSNQPQHF TGTGCCAGCGGGGCTTTTAGCAATCAGCCCCAGCATTTT
- TRBJ1-1 TRBD1 TRBV18 CASSPTGESLAEAFF TGTGCCAGCTCACCCACAGGGGAGTCTCTGGCTGAAGCTTTCTTT